The table lists the clone carrying this T cell receptor (beta chain) with a count of one. The data were taken from a study of shared clonotypes between healthy human individuals. Naive CD8 populations comprised CD45RO-negative cells positively selected for CCR7, excluding terminally differentiated effector memory CD45RA+ cells. The healthy adult donors were HIV-negative and reported no recent acute infections or vaccinations. The CDR3 spans 13 residues. Germline assignment: CDR1 MGHDK and CDR2 SYGVNS. V was clipped by 6 bases and J by 3 bases; unmatched bases: 4. How the authors handled the data: Filtering differed for immunoSEQ, which gave only junction sequences without quality scores. The repertoire was sequenced with immunoSEQ multiplex PCR; TCRdb's copy has only in-frame clones and lacks some. V, J and clone size derive from that table, while D and trimming were established from the DNA sequence. The sample gives hundreds of thousands of clones, roughly 98% of which show up once; 0.3% is in the top ten.

This TCR was sampled from a man between 25 and 39 years old in good health. The gene calls are TRBV25-1 and TRBJ2-7; TRBD1 agrees at 8 bases. Sequenced material: naive CD8+ T cells sorted from blood. CDR3 amino acids: CASSRTGNYEQYF. The CDR3 DNA is TGTGCCAGCAGCAGGACAGGGAACTACGAGCAGTACTTC.